This entry features one T cell receptor beta chain sequence. The antigen is unknown. This CDR3 region has 13 residues. Trimming took off 5 bases at V and 6 bases at J, with 13 bases between the two ends. Germline V gene data show CDR1 as SQVTM and CDR2 as ANQGSEA. This specimen belongs to a study of blood T cells in healthy people across ages. Study background: Template switching retrieved approximately one barcoded beta molecule for each two T cells.

Samples had at least 6 million PBMCs isolated from them. A second PCR of roughly 7 to 11 cycles used a sample-barcoded 5' primer and a J-beta primer mix. TCRdb ran MiXCR on the 5' RACE reads and lists one entry per CDR3 protein. Of around 800,000 distinct CDR3 sequences listed, roughly 50% are singletons. Study results and limitations: Whereas aged donors had fewer naive CD4+ cells, long-lived donors had more of them and higher diversity. Diversity estimates from one million T cells were considered underestimates.

Specimen: blood. The receptor was isolated from an elderly man in good health. The chain couples TRBV29-1 to TRBJ2-2; the D gene could be TRBD1 or TRBD2 (5 bases each). CDR3 coding DNA: TGCAGCGTTACCGGGACGGACGCCGGGGAGCTGTTTTTT. Residues: CSVTGTDAGELFF.